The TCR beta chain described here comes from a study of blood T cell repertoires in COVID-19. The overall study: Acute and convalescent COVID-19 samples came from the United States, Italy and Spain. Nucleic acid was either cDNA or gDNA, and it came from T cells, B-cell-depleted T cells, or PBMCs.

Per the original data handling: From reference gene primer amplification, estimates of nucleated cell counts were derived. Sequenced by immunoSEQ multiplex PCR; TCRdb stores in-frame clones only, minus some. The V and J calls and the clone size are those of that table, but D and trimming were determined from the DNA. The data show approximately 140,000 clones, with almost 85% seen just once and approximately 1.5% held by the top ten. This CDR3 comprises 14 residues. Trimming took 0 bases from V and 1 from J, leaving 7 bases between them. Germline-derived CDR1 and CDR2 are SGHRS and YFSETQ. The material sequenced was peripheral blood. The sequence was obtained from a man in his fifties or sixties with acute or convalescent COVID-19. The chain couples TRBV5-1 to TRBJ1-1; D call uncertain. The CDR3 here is CASSLVSGNTEAFF. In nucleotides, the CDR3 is TGCGCCAGCAGCTTGGTATCGGGGAACACTGAAGCTTTCTTT. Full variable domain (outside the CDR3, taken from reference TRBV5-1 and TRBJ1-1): KAGVTQTPRYLIKTRGQQVTLSCSPISGHRSVSWYQQTPGQGLQFLFEYFSETQRNKGNFPGRFSGRQFSNSRSEMNVSTLELGDSALYLCASSLVSGNTEAFFGQGTRLTVV.